Each of the 32 T cell receptor beta chains below was sequenced from the same sample in a study of blood T cell repertoires in COVID-19 (TCRdb year 2020). Library prep was done by the immunoSEQ multiplex PCR assay. TCRdb took this table from immuneACCESS and kept in-frame rearrangements with V and J called. Such tables lack part of the clones; where checked against another copy, unresolved V genes explain under half of the gap, and the rest is unexplained. In all, the sample holds around 170,000 clones, and approximately 83% of those were seen once. 2.5% to 3.5% of the sample is in the top ten clones. The sample consisted of peripheral blood. All receptors come from a woman aged 60-70 years with acute or convalescent COVID-19.

In its sample, this clone was seen once. The chain has TRBV5-5 and TRBJ2-1; D is perhaps TRBD1 (6 bases). Trimming removed 3 bases at V and 5 bases at J, with 9 bases between. The CDR3 is made up of 13 amino acids. Germline values: CDR1 SGHKS, CDR2 YYEKEE (reference sequence). The CDR3 DNA reads TGTGCCAGCAGCTCGACAGGAGACAATGAGCAGTTCTTC. Amino acid sequence: CASSSTGDNEQFF.

The V gene is TRBV12-2, the J gene TRBJ1-5. TRBV12-2 is a pseudogene. The CDR3 is 18 residues long. The CDR3 sequence: CASRLGRTATYSNQPQHF. The CDR3 DNA reads TGTGCAAGTCGCTTAGGGAGGACGGCAACATATAGCAATCAGCCCCAGCATTTT.

The gene calls are TRBV18 and TRBJ1-2; 7 nucleotides match TRBD1. In germline, CDR1 is KGHSH, CDR2 LQKENI. The CDR3 has 14 amino acids. Trimming cost V 5 bases and J 6 bases; bases outside gene matches: 9. The CDR3 DNA is TGTGCCAGCTCAATTGTAGGACAGGCGGATGGCTACACCTTC. Translated: CASSIVGQADGYTF.

J is TRBJ1-5 and V is TRBV11-2; D gene ambiguous. CDR1 SGHAT and CDR2 FQNNGV come from the germline V gene. V was trimmed by 2 bases and J by 5 bases, leaving 4 bases between them. CDR3 length: 12 residues. The CDR3 DNA is TGTGCCAGCAGCTTAATCGATCAGCCCCAGCATTTT. Amino acid sequence: CASSLIDQPQHF.

This clone was counted once. The chain uses TRBV13 and TRBJ1-5; possibly TRBD1 for D (5 bases). The V gene lost 0 bases and the J gene lost 2 bases, with 5 bases spanning the gap. CDR1 PRHDT and CDR2 FYEKMQ come from the germline V gene (reference sequence). This CDR3 has 14 amino acids. The CDR3: CASSLGGRNQPQHF. The CDR3 bases are TGTGCCAGCAGCTTAGGGGGGCGCAATCAGCCCCAGCATTTT.

The chain employs TRBV10-1 and TRBJ1-3; D is ambiguous. The CDR3 spans 17 residues. The V gene's germline CDR1 is WNHNN and CDR2 SYGVQD (reference sequence). Trimming pared 0 bases from V and 0 bases from J, leaving 12 bases between. The CDR3 region has the DNA TGCGCCAGCAGTGAGTCGCGGGCGGGAGACTCTGGAAACACCATATATTTT. Protein: CASSESRAGDSGNTIYF.

V usage is TRBV6-5 and J usage is TRBJ1-4, with 7 bases aligning to TRBD1. The germline V gene encodes CDR1 MNHEY and CDR2 SVGAGI. Trimming removed 2 bases from V and 5 bases from J; junction bases left unmatched: 8. This CDR3 comprises 16 residues. The CDR3 protein is CASSYTGDSLNEKLFF. CDR3 DNA: TGTGCCAGCAGTTACACGGGGGACAGCCTAAATGAAAAACTGTTTTTT.

The chain combines TRBV5-1 with TRBJ1-2; TRBD1 agrees at 9 bases. Germline trimming cut 1 base from V and 7 bases from J; bases unmatched to any gene: 8. There are 15 residues in the CDR3. CDR1 and CDR2 from the germline V gene are SGHRS and YFSETQ. Here the CDR3 reads CASSLTTGGIGGYTF. CDR3 coding DNA: TGCGCCAGCAGCTTGACGACAGGGGGAATTGGTGGCTACACCTTC.

This rearrangement joins TRBV7-9 to TRBJ1-1; perhaps TRBD1 as D (5 bases). The CDR3 length is 14 residues. Germline V lookup: CDR1 SEHNR, CDR2 FQNEAQ (reference sequence). V was shortened by 2 bases and J by 1 base, with 8 bases between the two germline ends. CDR3 residues: CASSLSGQNTEAFF. The CDR3, as DNA: TGTGCCAGCAGCTTAAGTGGACAGAACACTGAAGCTTTCTTT.

Only one count was recorded for this clone. The chain is built from TRBV5-1 and TRBJ2-5; 9 bases align to TRBD2. J was trimmed by 2 bases and V by 3 bases; bases with no gene match: 2. The CDR3 totals 14 residues. The germline gives CDR1 SGHRS, CDR2 YFSETQ. CDR3 loop: CASSYAGGQETQYF. The DNA of the CDR3 is TGCGCCAGCAGCTATGCGGGGGGGCAAGAGACCCAGTACTTC. Looking up the rest from reference TRBV5-1 and TRBJ2-5 gives the full variable domain: KAGVTQTPRYLIKTRGQQVTLSCSPISGHRSVSWYQQTPGQGLQFLFEYFSETQRNKGNFPGRFSGRQFSNSRSEMNVSTLELGDSALYLCASSYAGGQETQYFGPGTRLLVL.

The V gene is TRBV6-5, the J gene TRBJ1-1, with a possible D match to TRBD1 (6 bases). There are 15 residues in the CDR3. Germline V gene data show CDR1 as MNHEY and CDR2 as SVGAGI. V was clipped by 6 bases and J by 2 bases, with 16 bases between them. The CDR3 loop is CASRKTGTLNTEAFF. CDR3 coding DNA: TGTGCCAGCAGGAAGACCGGGACACTTAACACTGAAGCTTTCTTT.

This clone was seen a single time. The chain uses TRBV7-2 and TRBJ1-4; the D gene is possibly TRBD1 (6 bases). The CDR3 contains 15 residues. V lost 5 bases, J lost 2 bases, and 12 bases lay in between. Germline-derived CDR1 and CDR2 are SGHTA and FQGNSA. The CDR3 DNA reads TGTGCCAGCAGCCCAGGGGATCGGACTAATGAAAAACTGTTTTTT. Protein product: CASSPGDRTNEKLFF.

The rearrangement uses TRBV5-4 and TRBJ2-2; 10 nucleotides line up with TRBD2. The germline V gene encodes CDR1 SGHNT and CDR2 YYREEE (reference sequence). This CDR3 is built from 17 residues. V lost 9 bases and J lost 6; bases outside the gene matches: 17. CDR3 DNA sequence: TGTGCCATCCCCCGAACAAGCGGGGGGGCGCAATCCGGGGAGCTGTTTTTT. Its translation: CAIPRTSGGAQSGELFF.

The rearrangement links TRBV2 to TRBJ2-7; 12 nucleotides line up with TRBD2. The CDR3 length is 15 residues. The germline CDR1 and CDR2 sequences are SNHLY and FYNNEI. The V gene end was trimmed by 4 bases and the J gene end by 4 bases; junction bases not matched to a gene: 5. CDR3 coding DNA: TGTGCCAGCAGTGGACTAGCGGGGGCGAGATACGAGCAGTACTTC. Its translation: CASSGLAGARYEQYF.

The chain combines TRBV3-1 (or the pseudogene TRBV3-2) with TRBJ1-3; TRBD1 might be the D (5 bases). Germline V gives CDR1 LGHDT, CDR2 YNNKEL (reference sequence). The CDR3 length is 16 residues. V lost 2 bases and J 0 bases, leaving 11 bases between the germline ends. This CDR3 is CASSQTDISSGNTIYF. For the CDR3, the DNA is TGTGCCAGCAGCCAAACGGACATAAGCTCTGGAAACACCATATATTTT.

The chain recombines TRBV7-8 with TRBJ1-5; 8 bases are shared with TRBD1. Losses at the gene ends were 5 bases for V and 3 bases for J; bases not matched to a gene: 6. This CDR3 is 15 amino acids long. The germline V gene has CDR1 SGHVS and CDR2 FQNEAQ. CDR3 sequence reads: CASSPWTGNNQPQHF. CDR3 DNA sequence: TGTGCCAGCAGCCCTTGGACAGGGAACAATCAGCCCCAGCATTTT.

This chain links TRBV9 with TRBJ1-3, with 10 bases that match TRBD1. CDR1 and CDR2 (germline): SGDLS, YYNGEE. There are 15 residues in the CDR3. Trimming cost V 2 bases and J 7 bases; bases outside gene matches: 6. CDR3 loop: CASSVETGGHNTIYF. The CDR3 nucleotides are TGTGCCAGCAGCGTGGAGACAGGGGGCCATAACACCATATATTTT.

V usage is TRBV6-5 and J usage is TRBJ2-7, with D possibly TRBD1 on 6 matching bases. The CDR3 is made up of 14 amino acids. Looked up from germline, CDR1 is MNHEY and CDR2 is SVGAGI. V was pared by 1 base and J by 4 bases, with 11 bases between. The CDR3 sequence is CASSYLYTGYEQYF. CDR3 nucleotide sequence: TGTGCCAGCAGTTACTTATATACAGGGTACGAGCAGTACTTC.

V and J are TRBV12-3 or TRBV12-4 and TRBJ1-1; weak D call: TRBD1 (5 bases). The CDR3 totals 12 residues. The ends were cut back, 6 bases at V and 6 bases at J, with 11 bases in the middle. The CDR3 is CASSLQGSEAFF. CDR3 sequence (DNA): TGTGCCAGCAGCTTGCAGGGTTCTGAAGCTTTCTTT.

V gene TRBV19 combines with J gene TRBJ2-7; TRBD2 matches 12 bases. Germline assignment: CDR1 LNHDA and CDR2 SQIVND (reference sequence). J was trimmed by 5 bases and V by 5 bases; bases with no gene match: 7. This CDR3 has 15 amino acids. CDR3 DNA: TGTGCCAGTAGTCAACTAGCGGGGGGAACCCACGAGCAGTACTTC. The encoded protein is CASSQLAGGTHEQYF.

The chain is built from TRBV7-2 and TRBJ2-1; D ambiguous. This CDR3 region has 16 residues. Germline V gives CDR1 SGHTA, CDR2 FQGNSA. V was pared by 1 base and J by 2 bases, with 12 bases between. CDR3 sequence (DNA): TGTGCCAGCAGCTTAGTCCAGGTTCCTACCTACAATGAGCAGTTCTTC. The encoded protein is CASSLVQVPTYNEQFF.

The CDR3 coding sequence is TGTGCCAGCAGTTACCCGAGCCCAGACAGGGCCTACAATGAGCAGTTCTTC. Amino acids: CASSYPSPDRAYNEQFF. The gene calls are TRBV6-2 or TRBV6-3 and TRBJ2-1; TRBD1 aligns across 7 bases. CDR3 length: 17 amino acids. V shed 2 bases, J shed 2 bases, and the junction held 9 bases outside the gene matches. Germline V lookup: CDR1 MNHEY, CDR2 SVGEGT.

The chain employs TRBV11-2 and TRBJ2-7; weak D call: TRBD2 (7 bases). V was trimmed by 4 bases and J by 5 bases, leaving 12 bases between them. The CDR3 contains 13 residues. Germline V lookup: CDR1 SGHAT, CDR2 FQNNGV. CDR3 coding DNA: TGTGCCAGCAGCTCCCGGGGGGCTAACGAGCAGTACTTC. Its translation: CASSSRGANEQYF.

This chain links TRBV7-9 with TRBJ1-4, with D perhaps matching TRBD1 (5 bases). This CDR3 has 16 residues. Germline-derived CDR1 and CDR2 are SEHNR and FQNEAQ (reference sequence). Trimming removed 0 bases from V and 3 bases from J, with 11 bases in between. The CDR3 coding sequence is TGTGCCAGCAGCTTAGCTCGGGGGATGGCTAATGAAAAACTGTTTTTT. Its protein product is CASSLARGMANEKLFF.

The chain employs TRBV3-1 (or the pseudogene TRBV3-2) and TRBJ2-6; 9 nucleotides agree with TRBD1. This CDR3 has 18 residues. Germline V gene data show CDR1 as LGHDT and CDR2 as YNNKEL (reference sequence). Trimming cost V 3 bases and J 0 bases; bases outside gene matches: 6. CDR3 coding DNA: TGTGCCAGCAGCCATAGGACAGGGGCGTTCTCTGGGGCCAACGTCCTGACTTTC. Its protein product is CASSHRTGAFSGANVLTF.

The V gene is TRBV5-1, the J gene TRBJ1-6; perhaps TRBD1 as D (5 bases). Germline V gene lookup returns CDR1 SGHRS and CDR2 YFSETQ. There are 15 residues in the CDR3. With 4 bases removed from V and 4 bases from J, the gap between germline ends came to 12 bases. CDR3 residues: CASSLEGIYNSPLHF. The CDR3, as DNA: TGCGCCAGCAGCCTGGAGGGGATTTATAATTCACCCCTCCACTTT.

The chain joins TRBV10-1 to TRBJ1-1; the match to TRBD1 covers 9 bases. The germline V gene encodes CDR1 WNHNN and CDR2 SYGVQD (reference sequence). V shed 1 base and J 1 base; nucleotides not matched to a gene: 4. This CDR3 spans 16 amino acids. CDR3 in amino acids: CASSEWDRVQNTEAFF. In DNA, the CDR3 is TGCGCCAGCAGTGAGTGGGACAGGGTTCAGAACACTGAAGCTTTCTTT.

The chain employs TRBV5-1 and TRBJ2-7; TRBD1 matches at 8 bases. Unmatched junction bases numbered 10, after V lost 7 bases and J lost 4 bases. Germline V gives CDR1 SGHRS, CDR2 YFSETQ. The CDR3 has 14 residues. The CDR3 loop is CASRSDRGLYEQYF. DNA for the CDR3: TGCGCCAGCCGAAGTGACAGGGGCCTTTACGAGCAGTACTTC. The full variable domain, completed using reference TRBV5-1 and TRBJ2-7, is KAGVTQTPRYLIKTRGQQVTLSCSPISGHRSVSWYQQTPGQGLQFLFEYFSETQRNKGNFPGRFSGRQFSNSRSEMNVSTLELGDSALYLCASRSDRGLYEQYFGPGTRLTVT.

This clone has more than one count but fewer than ten. The chain recombines TRBV5-1 with TRBJ2-3; 9 nucleotides line up with TRBD2. V gave up 0 bases and J gave up 3 bases; unmatched junction bases: 2. Germline V gives CDR1 SGHRS, CDR2 YFSETQ. The CDR3 consists of 15 residues. This CDR3 reads CASSLGLAGTDTQYF. CDR3 in DNA: TGCGCCAGCAGCTTGGGGCTAGCGGGAACAGATACGCAGTATTTT.

The genes are TRBV19 and TRBJ1-5; 9 positions agree with TRBD1. This CDR3 has 16 amino acids. Germline CDR1 reads LNHDA; CDR2 reads SQIVND (reference sequence). Trimming took 3 bases from V and 6 from J; bases not matched to a gene: 9. This CDR3 is CASSILRQGGRQPQHF. The DNA of the CDR3 is TGTGCCAGTAGTATTCTGAGACAGGGGGGACGTCAGCCCCAGCATTTT.

J is TRBJ1-5 and V is TRBV7-2, with D possibly TRBD1 on 5 matching bases. CDR1 SGHTA and CDR2 FQGNSA come from the germline V gene. The CDR3 is made up of 13 amino acids. Trimming took 5 bases from V and 11 from J, leaving 16 bases between them. The CDR3 loop reads CASSNRDSLAQHF. DNA of the CDR3: TGTGCCAGCAGCAACCGTGACAGTTTAGCCCAGCATTTT.

The chain links TRBV7-9 to TRBJ2-1; 12 nucleotides align to TRBD2. The germline CDR1 and CDR2 sequences are SEHNR and FQNEAQ (reference sequence). The CDR3 has 18 amino acids. Germline trimming cut 5 bases from V and 4 bases from J; bases unmatched to any gene: 12. The CDR3 region is CASSKSSGGAAIYNEQFF. The CDR3 DNA reads as TGTGCCAGCAGCAAATCTAGCGGGGGGGCGGCGATTTACAATGAGCAGTTCTTC.